This TCR beta chain was observed in a study of blood T cell dynamics during melanoma immunotherapy. In the study overall: Metastatic melanoma patients received first-line pembrolizumab or nivolumab plus ipilimumab.

Broader study findings: Unlike progressors, later disease-control patients had W3 repertoires gaining clonality or diversity.

The method was immunoSEQ multiplex PCR; TCRdb's version includes in-frame clones alone and lacks a portion of them. The profile shows under 7,500 clones, 88% of them singletons. This CDR3 spans 13 amino acids. Germline CDR1 and CDR2: SGHVS and FNYEAQ. V dropped 3 bases and J dropped 6 bases, with 11 bases sitting between them. To note about this clone: Its antigen is unknown.

The time point denotes: pre-treatment baseline. The genes are TRBV7-6 and TRBJ1-1, with no clear D. The sequence was obtained from a human donor with melanoma. The source was blood, collected from a patient treated with checkpoint blockade. The CDR3 reads CASSLAEEAEAFF. The CDR3 DNA follows: TGTGCCAGCAGCTTGGCCGAAGAGGCTGAAGCTTTCTTT.